This T cell receptor beta chain was sequenced for a study of blood T cells in healthy people across ages. Turning to this clonotype: What it recognizes is unknown.

The study, taken as a whole, reports: Researchers said unsorted PBMCs prevented a conclusive naive versus antigen-experienced comparison.

Using a J-beta primer mix together with a sample-barcoded 5' primer, a second PCR was run for roughly 6 to 12 cycles. TCRdb itself ran the 5' RACE reads through MiXCR, one entry per CDR3 protein. The sample contains 890,000 or so distinct CDR3 sequences, 62% of which appear only once. The sample comprised blood. This TCR came from a man in his thirties or forties in good health.

DNA for the CDR3: TGTGCCAGCAGTACCCTGGCGGGTCCCTACGAGCAGTACTTC. Amino acid sequence: CASSTLAGPYEQYF. The gene calls are TRBV12-3 or TRBV12-4 and TRBJ2-7; D possibly corresponds to TRBD2 (5 bases). This CDR3 is 14 amino acids long. V lost 5 bases, J lost 2 bases, and 13 bases lay in between.